This TCR beta chain was found in a study of T-cell reconstitution after alpha-beta-depleted transplantation in children. For TCRbeta, the library was prepared with unique molecular identifiers. A single record per CDR3 protein comes from TCRdb applying MiXCR to the PCR reads. The sample comprises 500,000 to 600,000 distinct CDR3 sequences, less than 35% of which are singletons, and more than 2% rests with the top ten. V lost 6 bases and J lost 4, with 12 bases in between. This CDR3 spans 13 amino acids. CDR1 and CDR2 (germline): SQVTM, ANQGSEA. In its sample, this clonotype was seen once. Sequencing used PBMCs from the stem cell graft donor, obtained from the stem cell graft. V usage is TRBV29-1 and J usage is TRBJ2-2, with D unresolved. The receptor was isolated from a human donor who donated a stem cell graft to a child with aplastic anemia. The CDR3 region is CSVPSWRTGELFF. In DNA form, the CDR3 reads TGCAGCGTCCCTTCTTGGCGCACCGGGGAGCTGTTTTTT.